Given below is one T cell receptor (beta chain) in context. The sample comes from a study of STAT5B mutations in CD4+ large granular lymphocyte leukemia. The table came from immunoSEQ multiplex PCR; TCRdb's copy has only in-frame clones and leaves some out. The sample consists of about 40,000 clones, around 81% of them appearing once. The source material was CD4+ T cells from blood buffy coats. This TCR came from a human donor in good health.

CDR3 in amino acids: CAWGTRAAPSSYGYTF. The CDR3 nucleotides are TGTGCCTGGGGGACTCGGGCAGCCCCTTCTTCCTATGGCTACACCTTC. This chain joins TRBV30 and TRBJ1-2; tentatively, D is TRBD1 (5 bases). CDR3 length: 16 amino acids. Germline loops: CDR1 GTSNPN, CDR2 SVGIG (reference sequence). V lost 5 bases to trimming and J lost 4 bases, with 23 bases between them. Variable domain in full (rest from reference TRBV30 and TRBJ1-2): SQTIHQWPATLVQPVGSPLSLECTVEGTSNPNLYWYRQAAGRGLQLLFYSVGIGQISSEVPQNLSASRPQDRQFILSSKKLLLSDSGFYLCAWGTRAAPSSYGYTFGSGTRLTVV.